This T cell receptor (beta chain) stems from a study of shared clonotypes between healthy human individuals. TCRdb keeps only in-frame clones here, not all; method: immunoSEQ multiplex PCR. Of about 2 million clones detected, 95% appear once; the ten largest clones hold roughly 0.13%. The CDR3 totals 16 residues. V lost 2 bases, J lost 2 bases, and 2 bases stayed unmatched. Germline V gene data show CDR1 as SGHRS and CDR2 as YFSETQ. J is TRBJ2-1 and V is TRBV5-1; 12 bases line up with TRBD2. Sequencing was done on a sample of naive CD4+ T cells sorted from blood. Subset given: CD45RA+ positively selected. This sequence originates from a man aged 18 to 30 in good health. CDR3 DNA: TGCGCCAGCAGCTTCGGACTAGCGGGGACCTACAATGAGCAGTTCTTC. Translation gives CASSFGLAGTYNEQFF. The whole variable domain, remainder taken from reference TRBV5-1 and TRBJ2-1, is KAGVTQTPRYLIKTRGQQVTLSCSPISGHRSVSWYQQTPGQGLQFLFEYFSETQRNKGNFPGRFSGRQFSNSRSEMNVSTLELGDSALYLCASSFGLAGTYNEQFFGPGTRLTVL.